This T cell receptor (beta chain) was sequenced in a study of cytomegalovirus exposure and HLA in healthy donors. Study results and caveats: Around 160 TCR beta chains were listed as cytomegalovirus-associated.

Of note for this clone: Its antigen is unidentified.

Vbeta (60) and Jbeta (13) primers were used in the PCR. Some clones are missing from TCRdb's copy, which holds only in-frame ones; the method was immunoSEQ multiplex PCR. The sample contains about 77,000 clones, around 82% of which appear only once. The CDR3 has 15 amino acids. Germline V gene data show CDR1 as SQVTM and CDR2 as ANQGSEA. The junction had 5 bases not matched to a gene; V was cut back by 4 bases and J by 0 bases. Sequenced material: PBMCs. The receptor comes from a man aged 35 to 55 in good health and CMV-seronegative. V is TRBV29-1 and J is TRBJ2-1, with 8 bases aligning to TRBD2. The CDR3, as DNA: TGCAGCGTTGCCCAGCGGGGGTCCTCCTACAATGAGCAGTTCTTC. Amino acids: CSVAQRGSSYNEQFF.